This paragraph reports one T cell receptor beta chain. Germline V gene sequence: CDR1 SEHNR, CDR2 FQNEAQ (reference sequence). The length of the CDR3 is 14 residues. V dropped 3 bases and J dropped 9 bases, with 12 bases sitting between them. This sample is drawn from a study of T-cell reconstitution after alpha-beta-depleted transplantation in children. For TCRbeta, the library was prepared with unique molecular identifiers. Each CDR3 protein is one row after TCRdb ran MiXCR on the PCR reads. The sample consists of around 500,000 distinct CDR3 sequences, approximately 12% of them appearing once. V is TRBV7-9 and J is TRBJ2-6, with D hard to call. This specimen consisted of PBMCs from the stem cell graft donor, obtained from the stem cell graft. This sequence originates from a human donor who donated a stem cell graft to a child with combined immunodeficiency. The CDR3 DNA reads TGTGCCAGCAGCTTCTCTCTAACGGACAACGTCCTGACTTTC. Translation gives CASSFSLTDNVLTF.